This entry lists 19 T cell receptor beta chains sequenced from one sample in a study of T cells after yellow fever vaccination. One entry per CDR3 protein, called by TCRdb with MiXCR from the 5' RACE reads. The data contain 110,000 to 150,000 distinct CDR3 sequences, approximately 6.6% of them singletons. Sequenced material: CD4+ T cells sorted from PBMCs, taken 10 days after the yellow fever booster vaccination. These receptors all come from a man in his thirties or forties who received the YFV17D yellow fever vaccine.

The rearrangement links TRBV7-9 to TRBJ2-7; D might be TRBD2 (6 bases). Germline V gene sequence: CDR1 SEHNR, CDR2 FQNEAQ (reference sequence). V was shortened by 1 base and J by 3 bases, with 13 bases between the two germline ends. The CDR3 is made up of 15 amino acids. CDR3 DNA: TGTGCCAGCAGCTTAGAGGGAGGTTCTCACTACGAGCAGTACTTC. Translated, it gives CASSLEGGSHYEQYF.

This clonotype appeared many times. The J gene is TRBJ2-7, the V gene TRBV10-1, with D maybe TRBD2 (6 bases). The V gene's germline CDR1 is WNHNN and CDR2 SYGVQD (reference sequence). The CDR3 runs 16 residues. V shed 9 bases and J shed 6 bases, with 27 bases lying between them. CDR3 nucleotides: TGCGCCAGGATTGAAACTAGCCCCACTGAACCCGGCGAGCAGTACTTC. Translated, it gives CARIETSPTEPGEQYF.

This clonotype was seen repeatedly, ten times or more. V is TRBV27 and J is TRBJ2-7; D is unresolved. CDR3 size: 13 residues. CDR1 is MNHEY, CDR2 SMNVEV, per germline (reference sequence). The ends were cut back, 3 bases at V and 3 bases at J, with 9 bases in the middle. The chain's CDR3 is CASSFMSSYEQYF. The CDR3 DNA reads as TGTGCCAGCAGTTTTATGTCCAGCTACGAGCAGTACTTC.

This clonotype occurred a few times. The chain uses TRBV11-2 and TRBJ1-5; 9 bases line up with TRBD1. Germline CDR1 and CDR2: SGHAT and FQNNGV. This CDR3 has 21 amino acids. V trimming: 1 base; J trimming: 2 bases; junction bases outside the gene matches: 18. The CDR3 region has the DNA TGTGCCAGCAGCTTAGGGACGTCCGGGACAGGGACAACTTGGGGCAATCAGCCCCAGCATTTT. Translated, it gives CASSLGTSGTGTTWGNQPQHF.

This clonotype was observed many times. This sequence joins TRBV5-1 and TRBJ2-7, with 8 nucleotides matching TRBD2. The CDR3 has 14 amino acids. The germline CDR1 and CDR2 sequences are SGHRS and YFSETQ. After removal of 6 bases from V and 7 bases from J, the junction contained 12 bases not matched to a gene. The CDR3 protein is CASTPGGGLVEQYF. CDR3 DNA: TGCGCCAGCACCCCGGGAGGGGGACTAGTGGAGCAGTACTTC. Supplemented by reference TRBV5-1 and TRBJ2-7, the full variable domain reads KAGVTQTPRYLIKTRGQQVTLSCSPISGHRSVSWYQQTPGQGLQFLFEYFSETQRNKGNFPGRFSGRQFSNSRSEMNVSTLELGDSALYLCASTPGGGLVEQYFGPGTRLTVT.

There are many counts of this clonotype. The rearrangement joins TRBV12-3 or TRBV12-4 to TRBJ1-1; D not certain. V gave up 6 bases and J gave up 4 bases, with 6 bases separating them. The CDR3 consists of 11 residues. The CDR3, as DNA: TGTGCCAGCAGGTTAAGCACTGAAGCTTTCTTT. Protein: CASRLSTEAFF.

This clonotype was detected ten times or more. The chain links TRBV7-9 to TRBJ2-1; maybe TRBD2 (5 bases). V lost 5 bases and J lost 4, with 15 bases in between. Germline values: CDR1 SEHNR, CDR2 FQNEAQ (reference sequence). The CDR3 totals 15 residues. CDR3 protein: CASSQALALYNEQFF. CDR3 nucleotides: TGTGCCAGCAGCCAGGCGCTAGCTCTATACAATGAGCAGTTCTTC.

This sequence joins TRBV2 and TRBJ2-1; 12 positions match TRBD2. This CDR3 has 12 residues. The trim removed 8 bases at V and 15 bases at J, leaving 8 bases unmatched. CDR1 and CDR2 from the germline V gene are SNHLY and FYNNEI. Here the CDR3 reads CASLRLAGGPFF. The CDR3, as DNA: TGTGCCAGCCTCAGGCTAGCGGGAGGGCCGTTCTTC.

This clonotype has ten or more counts. The chain joins TRBV15 to TRBJ2-7; D ambiguous. Trimming took 0 bases from V and 4 from J, leaving 10 bases between them. The germline CDR1 and CDR2 sequences are LNHNV and YYDKDF (reference sequence). The length of the CDR3 is 14 residues. The chain's CDR3 is CATSREVWSYEQYF. DNA of the CDR3: TGTGCCACCAGCAGAGAAGTGTGGAGTTACGAGCAGTACTTC.

In its sample, this clonotype was seen many times. The chain links TRBV6-5 to TRBJ2-3, with D possibly TRBD2 on 5 matching bases. The germline gives CDR1 MNHEY, CDR2 SVGAGI. The CDR3 totals 15 residues. V dropped 4 bases and J dropped 0 bases, with 11 bases sitting between them. The CDR3 loop reads CASSFTGTSTDTQYF. The CDR3 nucleotides are TGTGCCAGCAGTTTTACGGGAACTAGCACAGATACGCAGTATTTT.

This clonotype was seen repeatedly, ten times or more. The V call is TRBV20-1, the J call TRBJ1-2, with D possibly TRBD1 on 6 matching bases. V lost 6 bases and J lost 4, with 18 bases in between. CDR1 and CDR2 (germline): DFQATT, SNEGSKA (reference sequence). The CDR3 runs 14 residues. CDR3 protein: CSAQGQPISYGYTF. As DNA, the CDR3 is TGCAGTGCCCAAGGACAGCCTATCTCCTATGGCTACACCTTC.

In its sample, this clonotype was seen many times. This sequence joins TRBV25-1 and TRBJ2-2; TRBD2 agrees at 10 bases. J was trimmed by 2 bases and V by 2 bases; bases with no gene match: 2. The CDR3 contains 16 residues. Germline-derived CDR1 and CDR2 are MGHDK and SYGVNS. The CDR3 is CASSERTSGNTGELFF. The DNA of the CDR3 is TGTGCCAGCAGTGAACGGACTAGCGGAAACACCGGGGAGCTGTTTTTT.

This clonotype was counted at least ten times. The rearrangement links TRBV5-1 to TRBJ1-5; D not resolved. V lost 4 bases, J lost 6 bases, and 11 bases lay in between. CDR1 SGHRS and CDR2 YFSETQ come from the germline V gene. There are 13 residues in the CDR3. Written as DNA, the CDR3 is TGCGCCAGCAGCCCCGACATCGCTCAGCCCCAGCATTTT. Protein sequence: CASSPDIAQPQHF.

The table lists this clonotype with many counts. J is TRBJ2-1 and V is TRBV7-2, with D uncertain. Germline lookup yields CDR1 SGHTA and CDR2 FQGNSA. This CDR3 is built from 13 residues. Deletions cut 7 bases from V and 5 bases from J, with 12 bases between. In nucleotides, the CDR3 is TGTGCCAGCAAAGGGCAGCAGCACAATGAGCAGTTCTTC. Protein product: CASKGQQHNEQFF.

V gene TRBV6-5 combines with J gene TRBJ2-3, with D perhaps TRBD2 (5 bases). Trimming pared 2 bases from V and 8 bases from J, leaving 14 bases between. The CDR3 extends over 14 amino acids. Germline V CDR1 and CDR2: MNHEY, SVGAGI. The CDR3 DNA reads TGTGCCAGCAGTTACGTGTCCCAGGCGGGTACGCAGTATTTT. Its translation is CASSYVSQAGTQYF.

This clonotype was seen at least ten times. V usage is TRBV12-3 or TRBV12-4 and J usage is TRBJ2-7, with 9 bases lining up with TRBD2. Trimming took 1 base from V and 5 from J; bases not matched to a gene: 9. The CDR3 runs to 16 residues. The CDR3 reads CASSLGGGRALHEQYF. In DNA form, the CDR3 reads TGTGCCAGCAGTTTAGGGGGCGGGAGGGCCCTCCACGAGCAGTACTTC.

This clonotype appeared many times. The chain has TRBV29-1 and TRBJ2-5, with D possibly being TRBD1 (7 bases). Trimming removed 4 bases at V and 1 base at J, with 13 bases between. Germline CDR1 is SQVTM and CDR2 is ANQGSEA. CDR3 length: 14 amino acids. CDR3 region: CSVGGDSGQETQYF. The CDR3, as DNA: TGCAGCGTTGGGGGGGACAGCGGCCAAGAGACCCAGTACTTC. The full variable domain, completed using reference TRBV29-1 and TRBJ2-5, is SAVISQKPSRDICQRGTSLTIQCQVDSQVTMMFWYRQQPGQSLTLIATANQGSEATYESGFVIDKFPISRPNLTFSTLTVSNMSPEDSSIYLCSVGGDSGQETQYFGPGTRLLVL.

This clonotype was counted ten times or more. The chain has TRBV27 and TRBJ2-7, with TRBD1 matching 7 bases. CDR1 is MNHEY and CDR2 is SMNVEV in the germline V gene (reference sequence). The V and J ends lost 2 bases and 3 bases, in that order; junction bases with no gene match: 7. The CDR3 is 15 residues long. The CDR3 is CASSLTTGPYYEQYF. The DNA for the CDR3 is TGTGCCAGCAGTTTAACGACAGGGCCCTACTACGAGCAGTACTTC.

The sample holds a few counts of this clonotype. One junction end disagrees with the germline gene, perhaps due to a read error. The rearrangement uses TRBV20-1 and TRBJ2-4; TRBD2 is a possible D gene (7 bases). CDR3 length: 17 amino acids. The germline V gene has CDR1 DFQATT and CDR2 SNEGSKA (reference sequence). The CDR3 loop reads CCARLAGGRGAKNIQYF. CDR3 bases: TGCTGTGCTAGGCTCGCCGGGGGGCGCGGGGCCAAAAACATTCAGTACTTC.